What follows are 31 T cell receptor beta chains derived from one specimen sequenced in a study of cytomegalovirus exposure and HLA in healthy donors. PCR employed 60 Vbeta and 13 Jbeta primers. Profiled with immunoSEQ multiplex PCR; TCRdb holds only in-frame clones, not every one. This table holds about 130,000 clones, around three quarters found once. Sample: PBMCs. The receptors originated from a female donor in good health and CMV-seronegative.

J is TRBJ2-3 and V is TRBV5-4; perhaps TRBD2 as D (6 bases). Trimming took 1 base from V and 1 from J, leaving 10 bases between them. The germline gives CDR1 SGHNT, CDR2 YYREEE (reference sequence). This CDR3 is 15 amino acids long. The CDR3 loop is CASSLRRGGTDTQYF. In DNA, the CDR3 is TGTGCCAGCAGCTTGCGGCGGGGCGGCACAGATACGCAGTATTTT.

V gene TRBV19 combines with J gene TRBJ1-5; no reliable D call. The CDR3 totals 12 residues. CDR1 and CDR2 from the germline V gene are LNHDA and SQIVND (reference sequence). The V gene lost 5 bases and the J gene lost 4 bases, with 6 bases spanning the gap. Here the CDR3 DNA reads TGTGCCAGTAGTGGGCCAAATCAGCCCCAGCATTTT. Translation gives CASSGPNQPQHF. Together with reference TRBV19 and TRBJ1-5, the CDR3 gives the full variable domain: DGGITQSPKYLFRKEGQNVTLSCEQNLNHDAMYWYRQDPGQGLRLIYYSQIVNDFQKGDIAEGYSVSREKKESFPLTVTSAQKNPTAFYLCASSGPNQPQHFGDGTRLSIL.

The CDR3 region has the DNA TGTGCCAGCAGCTTAGATTATTCGGGGAGCTCCTACGAGCAGTACTTC. This translates into CASSLDYSGSSYEQYF. The V call is TRBV11-2, the J call TRBJ2-7; D possibly corresponds to TRBD2 (5 bases). The CDR3 contains 16 residues. Looked up from germline, CDR1 is SGHAT and CDR2 is FQNNGV. V lost 0 bases and J lost 0, with 12 bases in between.

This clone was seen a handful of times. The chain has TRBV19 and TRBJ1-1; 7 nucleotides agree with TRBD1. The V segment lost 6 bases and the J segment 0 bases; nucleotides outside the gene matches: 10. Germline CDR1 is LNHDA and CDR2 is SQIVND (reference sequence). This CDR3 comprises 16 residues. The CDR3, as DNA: TGTGCCAGTAGGACTCCCTCAGGGGGAGTGAACACTGAAGCTTTCTTT. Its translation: CASRTPSGGVNTEAFF.

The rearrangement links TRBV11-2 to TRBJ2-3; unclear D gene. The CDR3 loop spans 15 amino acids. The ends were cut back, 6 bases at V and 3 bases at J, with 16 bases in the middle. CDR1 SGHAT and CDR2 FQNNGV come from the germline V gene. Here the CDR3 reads CASSRVVIATDTQYF. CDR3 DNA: TGTGCCAGCAGTCGGGTGGTTATAGCTACAGATACGCAGTATTTT.

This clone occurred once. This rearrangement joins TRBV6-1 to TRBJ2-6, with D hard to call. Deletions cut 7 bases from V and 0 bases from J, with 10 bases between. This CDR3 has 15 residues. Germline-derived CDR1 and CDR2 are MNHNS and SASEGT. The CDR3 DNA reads TGTGCCAGCAAAGGCGGCAGCTCTGGGGCCAACGTCCTGACTTTC. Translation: CASKGGSSGANVLTF.

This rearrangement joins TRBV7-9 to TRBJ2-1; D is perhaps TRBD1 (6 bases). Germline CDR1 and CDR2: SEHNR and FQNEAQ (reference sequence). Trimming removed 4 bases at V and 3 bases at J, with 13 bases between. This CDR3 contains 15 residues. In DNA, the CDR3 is TGTGCCAGCAGCTCCACAGGGCGTCTCTACAATGAGCAGTTCTTC. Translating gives CASSSTGRLYNEQFF.

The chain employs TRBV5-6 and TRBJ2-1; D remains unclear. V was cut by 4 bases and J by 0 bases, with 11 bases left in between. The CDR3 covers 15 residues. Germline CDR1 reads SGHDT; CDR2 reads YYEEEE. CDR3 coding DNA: TGTGCCAGCAGCCGTAGCCCGAGCTCCTACAATGAGCAGTTCTTC. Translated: CASSRSPSSYNEQFF.

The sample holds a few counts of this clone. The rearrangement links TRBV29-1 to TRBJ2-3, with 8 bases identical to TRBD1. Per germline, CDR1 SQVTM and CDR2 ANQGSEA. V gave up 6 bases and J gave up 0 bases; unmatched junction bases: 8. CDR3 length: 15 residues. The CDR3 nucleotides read TGCAGCGTCGCAGGACAGGGTTCGAGCACAGATACGCAGTATTTT. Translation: CSVAGQGSSTDTQYF.

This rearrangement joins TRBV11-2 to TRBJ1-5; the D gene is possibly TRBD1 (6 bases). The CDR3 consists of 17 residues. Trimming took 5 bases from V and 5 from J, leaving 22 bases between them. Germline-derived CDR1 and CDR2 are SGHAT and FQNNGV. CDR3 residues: CASSLVRGTIVHQPQHF. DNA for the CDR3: TGTGCCAGCAGCCTTGTAAGAGGGACAATCGTACATCAGCCCCAGCATTTT.

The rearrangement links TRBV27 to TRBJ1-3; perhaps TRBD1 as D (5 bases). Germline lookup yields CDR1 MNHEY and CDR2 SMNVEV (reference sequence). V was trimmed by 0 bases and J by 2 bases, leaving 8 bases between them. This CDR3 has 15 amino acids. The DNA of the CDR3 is TGTGCCAGCAGTTTATCGACAGTTCCTGGAAACACCATATATTTT. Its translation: CASSLSTVPGNTIYF.

CDR3 in DNA: TGTGCCAGCAGCCTGCGCGGGAGGCCCGACAATGAGCAGTTCTTC. Translating it yields CASSLRGRPDNEQFF. This chain connects TRBV7-9 to TRBJ2-1; TRBD2 aligns across 8 bases. The V segment lost 5 bases and the J segment 5 bases; nucleotides outside the gene matches: 8. The CDR3 contains 15 residues. Per the germline V gene, CDR1 is SEHNR and CDR2 is FQNEAQ (reference sequence).

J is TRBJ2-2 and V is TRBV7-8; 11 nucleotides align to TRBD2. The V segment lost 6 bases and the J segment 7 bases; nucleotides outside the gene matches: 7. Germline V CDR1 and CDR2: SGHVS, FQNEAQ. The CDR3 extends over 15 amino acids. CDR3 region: CASRPLAGAFGELFF. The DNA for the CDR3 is TGTGCCAGCAGACCACTAGCGGGAGCCTTCGGGGAGCTGTTTTTT.

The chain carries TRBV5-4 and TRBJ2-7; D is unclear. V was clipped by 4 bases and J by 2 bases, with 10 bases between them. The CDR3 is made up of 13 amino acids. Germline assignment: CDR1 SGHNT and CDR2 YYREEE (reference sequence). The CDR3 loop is CASSPPGTYEQYF. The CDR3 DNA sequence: TGTGCCAGCAGCCCGCCAGGAACCTACGAGCAGTACTTC.

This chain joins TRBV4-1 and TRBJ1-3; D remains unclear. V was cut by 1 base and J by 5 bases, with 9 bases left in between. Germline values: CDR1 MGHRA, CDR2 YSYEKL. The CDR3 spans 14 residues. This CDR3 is CASSQVGERNTIYF. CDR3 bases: TGCGCCAGCAGCCAAGTAGGAGAGAGAAACACCATATATTTT.

This chain's CDR3 is CASSPKSARGMDEQFF. The DNA for the CDR3 is TGCGCCAGCAGCCCCAAGTCGGCGCGGGGGATGGATGAGCAGTTCTTC. This chain joins TRBV4-1 and TRBJ2-1, with TRBD2 matching 7 bases. This CDR3 comprises 16 residues. Germline loops: CDR1 MGHRA, CDR2 YSYEKL. The V gene end was trimmed by 4 bases and the J gene end by 8 bases; junction bases not matched to a gene: 14.

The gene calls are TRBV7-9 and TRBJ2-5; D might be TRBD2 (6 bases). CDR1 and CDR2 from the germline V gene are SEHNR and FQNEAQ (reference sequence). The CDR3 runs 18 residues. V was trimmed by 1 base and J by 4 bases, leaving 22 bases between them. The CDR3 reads CASSLGFRSGRDRETQYF. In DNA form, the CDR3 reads TGTGCCAGCAGCTTAGGTTTCCGGAGCGGGCGGGATAGAGAGACCCAGTACTTC.

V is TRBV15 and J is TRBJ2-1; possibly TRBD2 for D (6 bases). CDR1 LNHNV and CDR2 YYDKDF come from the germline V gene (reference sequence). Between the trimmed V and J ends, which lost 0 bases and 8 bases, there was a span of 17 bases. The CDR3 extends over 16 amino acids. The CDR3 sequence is CATSRDYNRRVHEQFF. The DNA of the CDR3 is TGTGCCACCAGCAGAGATTACAATAGGAGGGTCCATGAGCAGTTCTTC. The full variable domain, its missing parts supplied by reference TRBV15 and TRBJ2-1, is DAMVIQNPRYQVTQFGKPVTLSCSQTLNHNVMYWYQQKSSQAPKLLFHYYDKDFNNEADTPDNFQSRRPNTSFCFLDIRSPGLGDTAMYLCATSRDYNRRVHEQFFGPGTRLTVL.

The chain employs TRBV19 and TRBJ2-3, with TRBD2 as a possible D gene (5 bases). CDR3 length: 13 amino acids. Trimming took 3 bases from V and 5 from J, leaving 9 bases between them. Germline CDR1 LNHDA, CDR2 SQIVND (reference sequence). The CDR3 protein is CASSIPRGDTQYF. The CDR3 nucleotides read TGTGCCAGTAGTATTCCCCGGGGAGATACGCAGTATTTT.

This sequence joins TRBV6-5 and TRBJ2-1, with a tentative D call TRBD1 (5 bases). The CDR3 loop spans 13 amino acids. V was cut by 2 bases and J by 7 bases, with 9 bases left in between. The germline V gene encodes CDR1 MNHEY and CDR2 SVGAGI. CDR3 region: CASSYGARNEQFF. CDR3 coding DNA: TGTGCCAGCAGTTACGGGGCAAGGAATGAGCAGTTCTTC.

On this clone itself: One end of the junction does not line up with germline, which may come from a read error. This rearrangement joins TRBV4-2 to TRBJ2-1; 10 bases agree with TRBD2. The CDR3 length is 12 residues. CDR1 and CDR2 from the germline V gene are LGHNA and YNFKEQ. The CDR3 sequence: CASGLIAGGLIF. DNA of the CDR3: TGTGCCAGCGGCCTTATAGCGGGAGGCCTGATCTTC.

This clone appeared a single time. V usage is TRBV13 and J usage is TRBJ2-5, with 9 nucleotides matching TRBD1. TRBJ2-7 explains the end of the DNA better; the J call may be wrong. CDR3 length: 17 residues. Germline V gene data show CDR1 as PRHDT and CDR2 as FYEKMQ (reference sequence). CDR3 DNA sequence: TGTGCCAGCAGCTTAGACGGACGGACAGGGGACTCCTACGAGCAGTACTTC. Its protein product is CASSLDGRTGDSYEQYF.

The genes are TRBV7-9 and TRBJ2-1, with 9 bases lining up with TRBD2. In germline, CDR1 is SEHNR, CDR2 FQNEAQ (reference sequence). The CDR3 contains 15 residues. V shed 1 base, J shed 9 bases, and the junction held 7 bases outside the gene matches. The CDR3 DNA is TGTGCCAGCAGCTTAGGACTAGCGGAGGACAGTGAGCAGTTCTTC. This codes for CASSLGLAEDSEQFF.

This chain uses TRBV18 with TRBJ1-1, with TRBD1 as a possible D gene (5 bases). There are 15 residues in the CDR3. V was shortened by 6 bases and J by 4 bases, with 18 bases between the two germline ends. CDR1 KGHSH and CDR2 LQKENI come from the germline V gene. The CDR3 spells CASSVGSQGGTEAFF. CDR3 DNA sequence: TGTGCCAGCTCTGTAGGTTCCCAGGGTGGCACTGAAGCTTTCTTT.

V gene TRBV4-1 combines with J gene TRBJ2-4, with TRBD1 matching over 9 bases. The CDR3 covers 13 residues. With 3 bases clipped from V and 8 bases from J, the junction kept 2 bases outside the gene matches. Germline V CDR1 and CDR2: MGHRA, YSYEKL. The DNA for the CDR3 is TGCGCCAGCAGCCAGGGACAGGGATACATTCAGTACTTC. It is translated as CASSQGQGYIQYF.

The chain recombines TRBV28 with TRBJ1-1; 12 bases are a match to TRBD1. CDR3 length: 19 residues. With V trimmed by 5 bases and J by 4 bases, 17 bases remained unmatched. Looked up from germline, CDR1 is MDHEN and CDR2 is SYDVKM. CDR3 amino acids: CASSTPGQGARVKVTEAFF. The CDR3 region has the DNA TGTGCCAGCAGTACTCCGGGACAGGGGGCGCGAGTCAAGGTCACTGAAGCTTTCTTT.

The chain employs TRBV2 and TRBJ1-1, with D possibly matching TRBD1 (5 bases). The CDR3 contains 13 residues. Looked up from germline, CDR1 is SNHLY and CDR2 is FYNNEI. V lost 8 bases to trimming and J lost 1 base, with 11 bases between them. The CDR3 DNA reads TGTGCCAGCGGGGCCCAGGGGAACACTGAAGCTTTCTTT. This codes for CASGAQGNTEAFF.

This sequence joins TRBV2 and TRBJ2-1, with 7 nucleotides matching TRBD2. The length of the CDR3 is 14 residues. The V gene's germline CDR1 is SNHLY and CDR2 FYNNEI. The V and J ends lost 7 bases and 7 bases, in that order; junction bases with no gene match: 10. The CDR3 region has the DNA TGTGCCAGCAAGGGGAGGGCCATTAATAATGAGCAGTTCTTC. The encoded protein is CASKGRAINNEQFF.

CDR3 bases: TGTGCCAGCAGCTCCGGGACAGGGCCTTCGACAGATACGCAGTATTTT. Protein sequence: CASSSGTGPSTDTQYF. V usage is TRBV7-6 and J usage is TRBJ2-3, with 9 bases that match TRBD1. J lost 3 bases, V lost 4 bases, and 8 bases had no gene match. The CDR3 sequence is 16 residues long. Germline V gene lookup returns CDR1 SGHVS and CDR2 FNYEAQ.

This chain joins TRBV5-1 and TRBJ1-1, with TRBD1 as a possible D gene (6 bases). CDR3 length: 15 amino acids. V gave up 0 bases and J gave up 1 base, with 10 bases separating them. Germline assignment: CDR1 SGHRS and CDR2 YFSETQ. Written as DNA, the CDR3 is TGCGCCAGCAGCTTGGGCTTGACAGGGAACACTGAAGCTTTCTTT. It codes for CASSLGLTGNTEAFF.

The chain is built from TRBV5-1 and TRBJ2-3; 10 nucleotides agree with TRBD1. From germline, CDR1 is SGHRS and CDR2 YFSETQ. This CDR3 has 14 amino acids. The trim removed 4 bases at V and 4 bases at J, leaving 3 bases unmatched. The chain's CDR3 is CASSIGQGADTQYF. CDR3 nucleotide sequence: TGCGCCAGCAGCATCGGACAGGGGGCAGATACGCAGTATTTT. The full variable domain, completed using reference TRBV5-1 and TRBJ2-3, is KAGVTQTPRYLIKTRGQQVTLSCSPISGHRSVSWYQQTPGQGLQFLFEYFSETQRNKGNFPGRFSGRQFSNSRSEMNVSTLELGDSALYLCASSIGQGADTQYFGPGTRLTVL.